Reported below is one TCR beta chain. The germline gene is not matched at one end of the junction; a read error may be the cause. Noted time point: after trial treatment. The treatment here: LDRT plus nivolumab, ipilimumab, low-dose cyclophosphamide and aspirin (RACIN trial). The CDR3 totals 13 residues. CDR1 SGHRS and CDR2 YFSETQ come from the germline V gene. Primers targeting TRAV and TRBV primed first-strand cDNA, covering alpha and beta chains. The authors amplified TCRs for about 20 PCR cycles with a constant-region primer and a V-primer adapter. Through in vitro transcription, the mRNA that had been isolated was amplified. Using its own MiXCR run on the reads, TCRdb lists one record per CDR3 protein. Among roughly 100,000 distinct CDR3 sequences listed, 20% were seen once. The sample is drawn from a study of low-dose radiotherapy and immunotherapy resistance in tumors. Study-level background: Patients of Cohort 1 had 0.5 Gy fractions every 2 weeks, which summed to 6.5 Gy.

This TCR came from a female donor with ovarian cancer. The sequencing used PBMCs, collected after low-dose radiotherapy plus immunotherapy. V is TRBV5-1 and J is TRBJ2-7, with 14 positions matching TRBD2. The CDR3 loop is CASSTGTSGSLNF. The CDR3 DNA sequence: TGCGCCAGCAGCACAGGGACTAGCGGGAGTCTAAACTTC.